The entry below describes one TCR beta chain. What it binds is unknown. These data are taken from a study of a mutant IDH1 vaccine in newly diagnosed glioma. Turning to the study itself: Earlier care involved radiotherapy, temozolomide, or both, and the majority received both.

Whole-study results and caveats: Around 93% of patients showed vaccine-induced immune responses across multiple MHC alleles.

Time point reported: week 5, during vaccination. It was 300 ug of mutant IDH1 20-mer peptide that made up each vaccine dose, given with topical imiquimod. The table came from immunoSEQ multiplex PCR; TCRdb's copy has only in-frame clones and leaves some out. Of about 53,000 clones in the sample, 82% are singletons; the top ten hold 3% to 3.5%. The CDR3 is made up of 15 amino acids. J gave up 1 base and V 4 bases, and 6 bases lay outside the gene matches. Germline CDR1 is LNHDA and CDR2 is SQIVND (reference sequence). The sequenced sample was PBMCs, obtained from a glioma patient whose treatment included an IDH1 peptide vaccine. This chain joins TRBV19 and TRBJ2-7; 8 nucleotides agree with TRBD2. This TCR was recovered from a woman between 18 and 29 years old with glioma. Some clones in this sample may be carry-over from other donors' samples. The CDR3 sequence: CASSTGGAASYEQYF. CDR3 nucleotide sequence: TGTGCCAGTAGTACGGGGGGGGCAGCATCCTACGAGCAGTACTTC.